This T cell receptor beta chain was profiled in a study of early T cells in non-severe SARS-CoV-2 infection. The wider study: Chains from this unsorted whole-blood bulk RNA could not be paired. General study results and limits: VDJdb matches were skewed toward anti-spike CD8 T cell responses.

Unique molecular identifiers tagged individual cDNA molecules. Each CDR3 protein gets one entry after TCRdb re-called the 5' RACE reads with MiXCR. The profile shows about 35,000 distinct CDR3 sequences, approximately 6% of them singletons. Trimming took 2 bases from V and 1 from J; bases not matched to a gene: 6. The CDR3 consists of 17 residues. This clonotype occurred many times. Its antigen is as yet unknown. The chain recombines TRBV12-3 or TRBV12-4 with TRBJ2-3, with TRBD2 matching 10 bases. The source is an adult who was a healthcare worker with PCR-confirmed SARS-CoV-2 infection or an uninfected control (not recorded which). Input material: whole blood. CDR3 in amino acids: CASSLSLAGVGTDTQYF. CDR3 DNA: TGTGCCAGCAGTTTAAGCCTAGCGGGGGTTGGCACAGATACGCAGTATTTT.